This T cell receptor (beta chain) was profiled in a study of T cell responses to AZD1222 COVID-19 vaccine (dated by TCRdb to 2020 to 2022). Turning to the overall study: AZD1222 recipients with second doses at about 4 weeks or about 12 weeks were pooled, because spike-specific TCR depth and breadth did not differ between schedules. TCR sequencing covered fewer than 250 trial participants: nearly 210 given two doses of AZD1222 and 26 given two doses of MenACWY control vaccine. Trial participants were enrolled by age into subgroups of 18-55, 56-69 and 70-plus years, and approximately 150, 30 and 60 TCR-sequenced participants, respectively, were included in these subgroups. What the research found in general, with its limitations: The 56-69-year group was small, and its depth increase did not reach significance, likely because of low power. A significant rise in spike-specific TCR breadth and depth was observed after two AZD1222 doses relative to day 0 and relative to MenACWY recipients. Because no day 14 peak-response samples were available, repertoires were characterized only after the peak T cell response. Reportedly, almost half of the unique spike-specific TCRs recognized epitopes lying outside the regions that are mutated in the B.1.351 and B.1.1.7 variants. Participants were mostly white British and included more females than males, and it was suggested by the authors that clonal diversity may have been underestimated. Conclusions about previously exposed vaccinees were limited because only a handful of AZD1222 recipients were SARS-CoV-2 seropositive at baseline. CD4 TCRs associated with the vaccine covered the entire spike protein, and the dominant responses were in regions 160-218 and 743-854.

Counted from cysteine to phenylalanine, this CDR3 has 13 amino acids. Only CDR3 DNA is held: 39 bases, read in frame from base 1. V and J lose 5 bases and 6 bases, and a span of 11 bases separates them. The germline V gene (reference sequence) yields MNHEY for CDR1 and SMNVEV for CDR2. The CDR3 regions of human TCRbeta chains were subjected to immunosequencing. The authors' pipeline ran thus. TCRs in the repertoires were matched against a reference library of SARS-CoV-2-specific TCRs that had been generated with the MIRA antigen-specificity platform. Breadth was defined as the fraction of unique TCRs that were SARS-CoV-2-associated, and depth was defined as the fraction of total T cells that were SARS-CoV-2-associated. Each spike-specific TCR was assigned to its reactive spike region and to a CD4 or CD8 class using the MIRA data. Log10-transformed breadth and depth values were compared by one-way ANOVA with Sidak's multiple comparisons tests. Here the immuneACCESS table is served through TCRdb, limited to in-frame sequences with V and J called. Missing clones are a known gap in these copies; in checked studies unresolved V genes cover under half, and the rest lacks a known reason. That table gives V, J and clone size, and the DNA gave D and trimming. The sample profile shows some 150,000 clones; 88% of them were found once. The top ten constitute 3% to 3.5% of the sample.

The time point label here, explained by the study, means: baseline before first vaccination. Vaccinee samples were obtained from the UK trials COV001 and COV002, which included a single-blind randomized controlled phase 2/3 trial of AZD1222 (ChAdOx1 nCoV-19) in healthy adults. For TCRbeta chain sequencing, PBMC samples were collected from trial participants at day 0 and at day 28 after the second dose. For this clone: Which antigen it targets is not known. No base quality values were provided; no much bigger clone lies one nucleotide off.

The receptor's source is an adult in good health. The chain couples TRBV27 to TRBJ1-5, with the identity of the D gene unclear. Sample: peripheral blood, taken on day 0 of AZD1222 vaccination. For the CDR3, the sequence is CASSHDNLQPQHF. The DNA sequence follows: TGTGCCAGCAGTCATGACAACCTTCAGCCCCAGCATTTT.